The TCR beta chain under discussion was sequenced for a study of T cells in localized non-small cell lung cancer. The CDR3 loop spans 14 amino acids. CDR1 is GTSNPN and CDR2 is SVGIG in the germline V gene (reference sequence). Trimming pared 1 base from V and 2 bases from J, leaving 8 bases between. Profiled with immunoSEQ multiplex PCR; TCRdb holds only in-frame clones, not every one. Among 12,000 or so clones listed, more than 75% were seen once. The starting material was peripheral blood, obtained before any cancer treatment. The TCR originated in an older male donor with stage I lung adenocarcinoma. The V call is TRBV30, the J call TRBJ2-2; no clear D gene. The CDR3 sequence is CAWSGLQNTGELFF. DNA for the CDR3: TGTGCCTGGAGTGGGTTGCAAAACACCGGGGAGCTGTTTTTT.